The sequence of this TCR beta chain was determined in a study of shared clonotypes between healthy human individuals. CD45RA+ naive and CD45RA-negative memory subsets were separated from CD4+ cells. This table comes from immunoSEQ multiplex PCR, and its TCRdb copy is limited to in-frame clones, with some not included. The sample has some 650,000 clones; 97% are singletons. Comment on this clone: Antigen unknown.

General study points: Represented genetic and exposure-history diversity was restricted by having few donors.

The V gene end was trimmed by 5 bases and the J gene end by 0 bases; junction bases not matched to a gene: 13. The CDR3 covers 19 residues. Looked up from germline, CDR1 is LNHDA and CDR2 is SQIVND (reference sequence). Sequenced input: naive CD4+ T cells sorted from blood. Described subset: CD45RA+ positively selected. This clonotype was obtained from a woman between 25 and 40 years old in good health. J is TRBJ2-6 and V is TRBV19; TRBD1 matches 7 bases. The CDR3: CASSPDARQGFSGANVLTF. The DNA for the CDR3 is TGTGCCAGTAGTCCGGACGCCCGACAGGGATTCTCTGGGGCCAACGTCCTGACTTTC.